The 10 T cell receptor beta chains below were found in one sample sequenced in a study of blood T cell repertoires in COVID-19. Produced via immunoSEQ multiplex PCR; TCRdb's table is partial and in-frame only. In the table there are 200,000 to 250,000 clones, 75% to 85% of which are singletons. The sequenced sample was peripheral blood. These receptor sequences come from a human donor in a cohort sampled during active COVID-19.

The V and J genes are TRBV4-2 and TRBJ2-3; 11 bases map to TRBD2. CDR3 size: 15 residues. The germline V gene encodes CDR1 LGHNA and CDR2 YNFKEQ. The V and J ends lost 3 bases and 4 bases, in that order; junction bases with no gene match: 3. DNA for the CDR3: TGTGCCAGCAGCCACCTTAGCGGGGGGGCAGATACGCAGTATTTT. Protein sequence: CASSHLSGGADTQYF.

The CDR3 sequence is CASSPRDGTEAFF. The CDR3 DNA reads as TGTGCCAGCAGCCCCAGGGATGGTACTGAAGCTTTCTTT. This chain joins TRBV7-8 and TRBJ1-1; TRBD1 is a possible D gene (5 bases). The length of the CDR3 is 13 residues. Trimming shortened V by 5 bases and J by 5 bases, and 12 bases separated the two germline ends. Germline values: CDR1 SGHVS, CDR2 FQNEAQ.

This clone appeared a few times. The chain couples TRBV10-2 to TRBJ1-1, with D hard to call. The V gene's germline CDR1 is WSHSY and CDR2 SAAADI. CDR3 length equals 11 residues. V was clipped by 4 bases and J by 8 bases, with 8 bases between them. CDR3 DNA sequence: TGCGCCAGCAGTGCCCCACAGGAAGCTTTCTTT. This codes for CASSAPQEAFF.

The chain couples TRBV7-9 to TRBJ1-1; no clear D. The CDR3 length is 10 residues. Germline V gives CDR1 SEHNR, CDR2 FQNEAQ (reference sequence). V was pared by 1 base and J by 11 bases, with 5 bases between. CDR3 loop: CASSLDAAFF. CDR3 sequence (DNA): TGTGCCAGCAGCTTAGATGCGGCTTTCTTT.

The genes are TRBV28 and TRBJ1-6; D is unclear. The CDR3 is 15 residues long. CDR1 and CDR2 from the germline V gene are MDHEN and SYDVKM. V dropped 6 bases and J dropped 0 bases, with 9 bases sitting between them. Here the CDR3 DNA reads TGTGCCAGCAGACAAACTAGCTCCTATAATTCACCCCTCCACTTT. It yields the protein CASRQTSSYNSPLHF. The full variable domain, with the rest looked up from reference TRBV28 and TRBJ1-6, is DVKVTQSSRYLVKRTGEKVFLECVQDMDHENMFWYRQDPGLGLRLIYFSYDVKMKEKGDIPEGYSVSREKKERFSLILESASTNQTSMYLCASRQTSSYNSPLHFGNGTRLTVT.

The chain uses TRBV6-6 and TRBJ1-1, with a tentative D call TRBD1 (5 bases). The CDR3 consists of 13 residues. Trimming removed 1 base from V and 6 bases from J, with 9 bases in between. CDR1 and CDR2 from the germline V gene are MNHNY and SVGAGI (reference sequence). The CDR3 region has the DNA TGTGCCAGCAGTTACTTGCCGACAGCTGAAGCTTTCTTT. This encodes CASSYLPTAEAFF.

This chain joins TRBV9 and TRBJ1-1; 8 bases are shared with TRBD1. The ends lost 4 bases at V and 1 base at J; junction bases unmatched: 6. Germline V gene lookup returns CDR1 SGDLS and CDR2 YYNGEE. The CDR3 contains 15 residues. This CDR3 is CASSSRTGTNTEAFF. For the CDR3, the DNA is TGTGCCAGCAGCTCCCGGACAGGGACGAACACTGAAGCTTTCTTT.

This chain connects TRBV7-2 to TRBJ2-7, with 8 bases identical to TRBD1. V lost 1 base and J lost 3; bases outside the gene matches: 5. This CDR3 contains 15 residues. The germline V gene has CDR1 SGHTA and CDR2 FQGNSA. DNA for the CDR3: TGTGCCAGCAGCTTAGAATCAGGGGGCGGCTACGAGCAGTACTTC. This translates into CASSLESGGGYEQYF.

The chain combines TRBV19 with TRBJ1-1; D call uncertain. V shed 8 bases and J shed 1 base, with 14 bases lying between them. Per germline, CDR1 LNHDA and CDR2 SQIVND (reference sequence). The CDR3 is made up of 14 amino acids. The CDR3 DNA reads as TGTGCCAGTTACGTGGGCATAAAGAACACTGAAGCTTTCTTT. It specifies CASYVGIKNTEAFF.

This clone was seen a single time. The chain is built from TRBV5-5 and TRBJ2-7; D ambiguous. V lost 4 bases to trimming and J lost 3 bases, with 5 bases between them. The CDR3 runs to 11 residues. The germline CDR1 and CDR2 sequences are SGHKS and YYEKEE (reference sequence). The CDR3 spells CASSLYYEQYF. The CDR3, as DNA: TGTGCCAGCAGCCTGTACTACGAGCAGTACTTC.